Following are 30 T cell receptor beta chains from one sample sequenced in a study of T cells in Graves' hyperthyroidism and ophthalmopathy. Amplified regions were TCR beta CDR3 sequences from RNA transcripts. An initial round of RT-PCR targeting the TCR CDR3 relied on the HTBI primer set. TCRdb processed the multiplex PCR reads anew with MiXCR; each CDR3 protein has one entry. The sample records fewer than 800,000 distinct CDR3 sequences, 16% being singletons. Input material: blood. The receptors were sampled from a man between 18 and 29 years old with Graves' hyperthyroidism.

In this sample, this clonotype turned up a few times. The chain links TRBV2 to TRBJ1-3; TRBD1 matches 8 bases. V was clipped by 6 bases and J by 4 bases; unmatched bases: 11. The germline CDR1 and CDR2 sequences are SNHLY and FYNNEI. This CDR3 has 16 amino acids. The CDR3 nucleotides are TGTGCCAGCAGCTGGACTGTCAGGGGGCGCGGAAACACCATATATTTT. This encodes CASSWTVRGRGNTIYF.

The V call is TRBV6-1, the J call TRBJ1-2; 8 bases are shared with TRBD1. CDR1 and CDR2 (germline): MNHNS, SASEGT. J was trimmed by 7 bases and V by 10 bases; bases with no gene match: 20. This CDR3 comprises 16 residues. CDR3 amino acids: CAISPGTGPFLGGYTF. The CDR3 DNA follows: TGTGCCATCAGCCCCGGGACAGGTCCTTTTCTAGGTGGCTACACCTTC.

On this clonotype: A read error may be the cause here, since a much bigger clone is one base away. Lacking the conserved final phenylalanine or tryptophan, this CDR3 likely reflects a read error. V usage is TRBV30 and J usage is TRBJ2-3, with D hard to call. Trimming removed 2 bases at V and 4 bases at J, with 4 bases between. The CDR3 is 11 amino acids. Germline lookup yields CDR1 GTSNPN and CDR2 SVGIG (reference sequence). This CDR3 is CAWSRPDTQYS. In nucleotides, the CDR3 is TGTGCCTGGAGTAGACCAGATACGCAGTATTCT.

The table lists this clonotype with many counts. The chain carries TRBV24-1 and TRBJ2-1; 10 bases map to TRBD1. Germline loops: CDR1 KGHDR, CDR2 SFDVKD. Unmatched junction bases numbered 6, after V lost 3 bases and J lost 5 bases. The CDR3 runs 16 residues. The CDR3 loop is CATSDPGQGTHNEQFF. In nucleotides, the CDR3 is TGTGCCACCAGTGATCCGGGACAGGGGACCCACAATGAGCAGTTCTTC.

The V gene is TRBV15, the J gene TRBJ2-2; the D gene is possibly TRBD1 (6 bases). This CDR3 has 15 residues. V was shortened by 3 bases and J by 6 bases, with 14 bases between the two germline ends. In germline, CDR1 is LNHNV, CDR2 YYDKDF (reference sequence). CDR3 DNA sequence: TGTGCCACCAGCAGTATAAGGACAGCTGCCGGGGAGCTGTTTTTT. As protein: CATSSIRTAAGELFF.

This clonotype was seen at least ten times. The rearrangement joins TRBV7-2 to TRBJ2-5; D perhaps matches TRBD1 (6 bases). The CDR3 runs to 15 residues. Germline CDR1 reads SGHTA; CDR2 reads FQGNSA. Trimming took 1 base from V and 2 from J, leaving 11 bases between them. The DNA for the CDR3 is TGTGCCAGCAGCTTAGTACAGGGCATTCAAGAGACCCAGTACTTC. The encoded protein is CASSLVQGIQETQYF. The full variable domain, completed using reference TRBV7-2 and TRBJ2-5, is GAGVSQSPSNKVTEKGKDVELRCDPISGHTALYWYRQSLGQGLEFLIYFQGNSAPDKSGLPSDRFSAERTGGSVSTLTIQRTQQEDSAVYLCASSLVQGIQETQYFGPGTRLLVL.

This clonotype was seen repeatedly, ten times or more. The rearrangement links TRBV5-1 to TRBJ2-7; D might be TRBD1 or TRBD2, each matching 7 bases. The CDR3 totals 13 residues. The V gene's germline CDR1 is SGHRS and CDR2 YFSETQ. Trimming removed 9 bases from V and 1 base from J, with 14 bases in between. CDR3 DNA sequence: TGCGCCACCAGGGGGGGATCGTCCTACGAGCAGTACTTC. Translated: CATRGGSSYEQYF.

CDR3 DNA sequence: TGTGCCAGCAGCTTAAGGGGAGGGGGGACCGCCGAGCAGTACTTC. Translating gives CASSLRGGGTAEQYF. The gene calls are TRBV7-3 and TRBJ2-7; TRBD2 is a possible D gene (7 bases). Trimming stripped 1 base from V and 6 bases from J, with 16 bases between. The germline gives CDR1 SGHTA, CDR2 FQGTGA. There are 15 residues in the CDR3.

This clonotype was counted only a few times. This chain uses TRBV20-1 with TRBJ2-1; 10 bases match TRBD2. Germline trimming cut 0 bases from V and 7 bases from J; bases unmatched to any gene: 9. Germline CDR1 is DFQATT and CDR2 is SNEGSKA (reference sequence). The CDR3 runs 16 residues. CDR3 nucleotide sequence: TGCAGTGCTAGAGAGGCGAGCGGGAGGGTTGGGAATGAGCAGTTCTTC. Its translation: CSAREASGRVGNEQFF.

There are a few counts of this clonotype. The rearrangement uses TRBV5-1 and TRBJ2-5; no reliable D call. The CDR3 has 13 residues. V lost 7 bases, J lost 5 bases, and 15 bases lay in between. The germline V gene encodes CDR1 SGHRS and CDR2 YFSETQ. The CDR3 sequence: CASGLRSRETQYF. CDR3 nucleotide sequence: TGCGCCAGCGGGTTGCGGTCGCGGGAGACCCAGTACTTC.

This clonotype was detected many times. The CDR3 region has the DNA TGTGCCAGCAGTTTCCGCATCGTCGGAGGCGAGCAGTACTTC. Protein product: CASSFRIVGGEQYF. The genes are TRBV12-3 or TRBV12-4 and TRBJ2-7; TRBD2 might be the D (5 bases). The CDR3 has 14 residues. V lost 3 bases and J 6 bases, leaving 15 bases between the germline ends.

This clonotype was detected a few times. This chain links TRBV28 with TRBJ2-1; the D gene is possibly TRBD2 (5 bases). Between the trimmed V and J ends, which lost 5 bases and 0 bases, there was a span of 11 bases. In germline, CDR1 is MDHEN, CDR2 SYDVKM. There are 15 residues in the CDR3. CDR3 amino acids: CASSLEEDSYNEQFF. The CDR3 DNA is TGTGCCAGCAGTCTCGAGGAGGACTCCTACAATGAGCAGTTCTTC.

The V and J genes are TRBV13 and TRBJ1-3; tentatively, D is TRBD1 (5 bases). The germline V and J ends were trimmed by 4 bases and 1 base, with 8 bases remaining between them. This CDR3 comprises 14 residues. Germline loops: CDR1 PRHDT, CDR2 FYEKMQ (reference sequence). The DNA of the CDR3 is TGTGCCAGCAGCTCCCGGGGGTCTGGAAACACCATATATTTT. This translates into CASSSRGSGNTIYF.

There are many counts of this clonotype. The J gene is TRBJ2-1, the V gene TRBV5-1, with a possible D match to TRBD2 (6 bases). Trimming took off 2 bases at V and 9 bases at J, with 15 bases between the two ends. The CDR3 has 14 residues. Germline values: CDR1 SGHRS, CDR2 YFSETQ. This chain's CDR3 is CASSFLGEEAEQFF. The CDR3 nucleotides are TGCGCCAGCAGCTTTCTAGGGGAGGAGGCTGAGCAGTTCTTC.

At least ten counts were recorded for this clonotype. The junction departs from the called germline gene at one end, perhaps through a read error. The chain recombines TRBV9 with TRBJ2-7, with 9 positions matching TRBD2. The CDR3 has 16 amino acids. The germline V gene has CDR1 SGDLS and CDR2 YYNGEE. In DNA form, the CDR3 reads TGTGCCAGCAGCCCGCTTGACGCGGGAGGGTCCTCCGAGCAGTACTTC. This encodes CASSPLDAGGSSEQYF.

This clonotype turned up a few times. This rearrangement joins TRBV6-4 to TRBJ1-5; maybe TRBD1 (5 bases). The germline V gene has CDR1 MRHNA and CDR2 SNTAGT. V gave up 3 bases and J gave up 9 bases, with 12 bases separating them. This CDR3 has 13 residues. The CDR3 region has the DNA TGTGCCAGCAGTGAGGGACGGCATTTGCCCCAGCATTTT. It codes for CASSEGRHLPQHF.

V is TRBV24-1 and J is TRBJ2-2; maybe TRBD1 (6 bases). Trimming took 3 bases from V and 3 from J, leaving 16 bases between them. The CDR3 length is 17 residues. Germline CDR1 is KGHDR and CDR2 is SFDVKD. Written as DNA, the CDR3 is TGTGCCACCAGTGATCGACAGGCTCCCCTTGACACCGGGGAGCTGTTTTTT. Residues: CATSDRQAPLDTGELFF.

This clonotype was counted a few times. V is TRBV7-2 and J is TRBJ2-7; a possible D gene is TRBD2 (6 bases). Trimming removed 1 base at V and 8 bases at J, with 18 bases between. The CDR3 runs to 15 residues. The V gene's germline CDR1 is SGHTA and CDR2 FQGNSA. DNA for the CDR3: TGTGCCAGCAGCTTAGGTTTGCGTGCGGGGCGTCAGCAGTACTTC. Amino acids: CASSLGLRAGRQQYF.

This clonotype came up many times. The rearrangement links TRBV27 to TRBJ2-3, with 10 positions matching TRBD2. The V and J ends lost 6 bases and 2 bases, in that order; junction bases with no gene match: 5. The CDR3 totals 15 residues. Germline V CDR1 and CDR2: MNHEY, SMNVEV (reference sequence). In DNA form, the CDR3 reads TGTGCCAGCAGAGCTAGCGGGAGTATCACAGATACGCAGTATTTT. It translates to CASRASGSITDTQYF.

This clonotype was counted a few times. This sequence joins TRBV9 and TRBJ2-3, with D tentatively TRBD2 (5 bases). V lost 0 bases and J lost 2, with 13 bases in between. CDR3 length: 16 amino acids. Looked up from germline, CDR1 is SGDLS and CDR2 is YYNGEE. The CDR3 sequence: CASSVGPGISTDTQYF. CDR3 nucleotide sequence: TGTGCCAGCAGCGTAGGTCCGGGAATTTCCACAGATACGCAGTATTTT.

This clonotype has ten or more counts. The rearrangement links TRBV2 to TRBJ2-7; D unresolved. Germline-derived CDR1 and CDR2 are SNHLY and FYNNEI. Trimming took 7 bases from V and 4 from J, leaving 11 bases between them. The CDR3 covers 12 residues. CDR3 nucleotides: TGTGCCAGCAAGGCGGTCGGTTACGAGCAGTACTTC. This codes for CASKAVGYEQYF.

The rearrangement joins TRBV27 to TRBJ2-7, with no clear D. V was trimmed by 5 bases and J by 2 bases, leaving 10 bases between them. CDR3 length: 13 residues. Germline CDR1 and CDR2: MNHEY and SMNVEV (reference sequence). The CDR3 DNA reads as TGTGCCAGCAGTCCAAGCCTCGCCTACGAGCAGTACTTC. Translation: CASSPSLAYEQYF.

The chain uses TRBV5-1 and TRBJ2-1, with TRBD1 matching 9 bases. Per the germline V gene, CDR1 is SGHRS and CDR2 is YFSETQ. This CDR3 is built from 14 residues. With V trimmed by 5 bases and J by 9 bases, 9 bases remained unmatched. This chain's CDR3 is CASSFTGGFFEQFF. The CDR3, as DNA: TGCGCCAGCAGTTTCACAGGGGGCTTCTTTGAGCAGTTCTTC.

The rearrangement links TRBV29-1 to TRBJ2-7; D perhaps matches TRBD1 (6 bases). The CDR3 runs to 11 residues. Trimming took 7 bases from V and 2 from J, leaving 9 bases between them. Looked up from germline, CDR1 is SQVTM and CDR2 is ANQGSEA. The CDR3 DNA sequence: TGCAGCGCTGGACAGCCCTACGAGCAGTACTTC. It yields the protein CSAGQPYEQYF.

This clonotype was seen many times. The DNA for the CDR3 is TGTGCCACCAGCAGAGGCAGGAACTACGAGCAGTACTTC. This translates into CATSRGRNYEQYF. The V gene is TRBV15, the J gene TRBJ2-7; no clear D gene. The length of the CDR3 is 13 residues. CDR1 is LNHNV and CDR2 is YYDKDF in the germline V gene (reference sequence). Trimming took 1 base from V and 3 from J, leaving 7 bases between them.

The chain joins TRBV20-1 to TRBJ2-5; D remains unclear. The CDR3 runs 12 residues. Per the germline V gene, CDR1 is DFQATT and CDR2 is SNEGSKA (reference sequence). V lost 1 base and J lost 2, with 5 bases in between. The CDR3 reads CSARGTQETQYF. CDR3 DNA sequence: TGCAGTGCTAGAGGTACTCAAGAGACCCAGTACTTC.

The chain links TRBV6-2 or TRBV6-3 to TRBJ2-3, with D possibly being TRBD2 (6 bases). The CDR3 spans 15 residues. Germline V gene lookup returns CDR1 MNHEY and CDR2 SVGEGT. V gave up 5 bases and J gave up 3 bases, with 15 bases separating them. The CDR3 nucleotides are TGTGCCAGCAGTGTCACGGGGGACTCGACAGATACGCAGTATTTT. Translated, it gives CASSVTGDSTDTQYF.

This clonotype was seen only a few times. This rearrangement joins TRBV9 to TRBJ2-1; D is perhaps TRBD2 (6 bases). The CDR3 totals 15 residues. The V end was cut by 0 bases, the J end by 2 bases, with 9 bases between. Germline loops: CDR1 SGDLS, CDR2 YYNGEE. The chain's CDR3 is CASSVAGATYNEQFF. The DNA for the CDR3 is TGTGCCAGCAGCGTAGCGGGAGCCACCTACAATGAGCAGTTCTTC.

With regard to this clonotype: Germline and junction disagree at one end, which may indicate a read error. This chain links TRBV7-2 with TRBJ2-2, with D maybe TRBD2 (5 bases). This CDR3 is built from 15 residues. CDR1 SGHTA and CDR2 FQGNSA come from the germline V gene. CDR3 sequence reads: CVSSFRRRVGGELFF. In DNA, the CDR3 is TGTGTCAGCAGCTTCCGTCGGCGGGTAGGGGGGGAGCTGTTTTTT.

This clonotype was counted between two and nine times. The chain carries TRBV20-1 and TRBJ2-1; 12 bases align to TRBD1. V lost 6 bases, J lost 15 bases, and 9 bases stayed unmatched. The CDR3 totals 12 residues. The germline CDR1 and CDR2 sequences are DFQATT and SNEGSKA (reference sequence). As DNA, the CDR3 is TGCAGTGCAGGGACAGGGGGCCGCTCACGGTTCTTC. This sequence encodes CSAGTGGRSRFF.